The 18 T cell receptor beta chains below all came from one sample that was sequenced in a study of cytomegalovirus exposure and HLA in healthy donors. Using immunoSEQ multiplex PCR, the repertoire was profiled, and TCRdb retains in-frame clones only, with some absent. The sample contains 170,000 or so clones, about 80% of which appear only once. The sample consisted of PBMCs. Receptors originate from a woman under 30 in good health and CMV-seropositive.

The chain recombines TRBV7-2 with TRBJ2-2; tentative D call: TRBD1 (5 bases). Germline CDR1 and CDR2: SGHTA and FQGNSA. V lost 3 bases to trimming and J lost 4 bases, with 9 bases between them. This CDR3 is 14 amino acids long. As DNA, the CDR3 is TGTGCCAGCAGCTTCGACAGCCTCACCGGGGAGCTGTTTTTT. It codes for CASSFDSLTGELFF.

The rearrangement uses TRBV4-2 and TRBJ2-5; 10 bases fit TRBD2. The CDR3 contains 18 residues. J was trimmed by 3 bases and V by 1 base; bases with no gene match: 11. Germline V lookup: CDR1 LGHNA, CDR2 YNFKEQ. CDR3 in amino acids: CASSQALGIAGGEETQYF. For the CDR3, the DNA is TGTGCCAGCAGCCAAGCTTTGGGGATAGCGGGGGGCGAAGAGACCCAGTACTTC.

The chain recombines TRBV5-1 with TRBJ2-5; 10 bases map to TRBD1. V dropped 4 bases and J dropped 2; count of bases not matched to a gene: 5. Looked up from germline, CDR1 is SGHRS and CDR2 is YFSETQ. The CDR3 spans 15 residues. The CDR3 loop reads CASSLTGGVQETQYF. The CDR3 bases are TGCGCCAGCAGCCTGACAGGGGGCGTACAAGAGACCCAGTACTTC.

With respect to this clone: With a much larger clone just one base away, this may be a read error. The same CDR3 arises from other DNA sequences in this sample as well. The V and J genes are TRBV9 and TRBJ1-2; D possibly corresponds to TRBD1 (5 bases). The ends were cut back, 0 bases at V and 2 bases at J, with 5 bases in the middle. CDR1 and CDR2 from the germline V gene are SGDLS and YYNGEE. This CDR3 spans 13 amino acids. This chain's CDR3 is CASSVDRNYGYTF. In nucleotides, the CDR3 is TGTGCCAGCAGCGTAGACAGGAACTATGGCTACACCTTC.

This rearrangement joins TRBV5-1 to TRBJ1-4; tentative D call: TRBD1 (5 bases). The CDR3 spans 16 residues. Germline V gives CDR1 SGHRS, CDR2 YFSETQ. Trimming pared 4 bases from V and 3 bases from J, leaving 16 bases between. CDR3 bases: TGCGCCAGCAGCAGTTCCCAGGGTTTCGCTAATGAAAAACTGTTTTTT. Amino acids: CASSSSQGFANEKLFF.

V gene TRBV4-3 combines with J gene TRBJ2-7, with D perhaps TRBD2 (6 bases). There are 14 residues in the CDR3. Trimming removed 3 bases at V and 6 bases at J, with 15 bases between. From germline, CDR1 is LGHNA and CDR2 YSLEER. DNA for the CDR3: TGCGCCAGCAGCCAGTCGGGGGTTGGGGGCGAGCAGTACTTC. This translates into CASSQSGVGGEQYF.

This clone turned up a few times. Other DNA sequences from this sample encode an identical CDR3 as well. This chain joins TRBV6-1 and TRBJ2-3; D remains unclear. The CDR3 extends over 10 amino acids. Trimming shortened V by 8 bases and J by 4 bases, and 4 bases separated the two germline ends. CDR1 and CDR2 (germline): MNHNS, SASEGT. The CDR3 reads CASRSDTQYF. DNA of the CDR3: TGTGCCAGCCGGTCAGATACGCAGTATTTT.

The V and J genes are TRBV7-2 and TRBJ1-3; D is unresolved. V was pared by 5 bases and J by 2 bases, with 10 bases between. CDR1 and CDR2 (germline): SGHTA, FQGNSA. This CDR3 has 14 residues. The CDR3 spells CASSLRLAGNTIYF. CDR3 in DNA: TGTGCCAGCAGCCTAAGACTCGCTGGAAACACCATATATTTT.

V is TRBV2 and J is TRBJ2-1; D perhaps matches TRBD1 (6 bases). Per the germline V gene, CDR1 is SNHLY and CDR2 is FYNNEI. This CDR3 has 15 residues. The ends were cut back, 6 bases at V and 1 base at J, with 13 bases in the middle. In nucleotides, the CDR3 is TGTGCCAGCAGCGCACAGGGATCGTCCTACAATGAGCAGTTCTTC. The encoded protein is CASSAQGSSYNEQFF.

The genes are TRBV16 and TRBJ1-5, with TRBD1 matching over 9 bases. V lost 7 bases, J lost 3 bases, and 7 bases stayed unmatched. The CDR3 sequence is 15 residues long. The germline CDR1 and CDR2 sequences are KGHSY and FQNENV. The CDR3 DNA follows: TGTGCCAGCACCGACAGACAGGGGGTCAATCAGCCCCAGCATTTT. This translates into CASTDRQGVNQPQHF.

This chain links TRBV5-4 with TRBJ2-1, with 8 bases fitting TRBD1. V lost 6 bases to trimming and J lost 4 bases; unmatched junction nucleotides: 12. The CDR3 extends over 16 amino acids. Germline CDR1 reads SGHNT; CDR2 reads YYREEE (reference sequence). The DNA of the CDR3 is TGTGCCAGCATCACCACCGGGACAGGCCAATACAATGAGCAGTTCTTC. Protein product: CASITTGTGQYNEQFF.

This clone was counted between two and nine times. The rearrangement joins TRBV2 to TRBJ1-2; the match to TRBD1 covers 7 bases. CDR3 length: 14 amino acids. After removal of 9 bases from V and 4 bases from J, the junction contained 11 bases not matched to a gene. CDR1 SNHLY and CDR2 FYNNEI come from the germline V gene. CDR3 in amino acids: CARGDYRGSYGYTF. The CDR3 DNA sequence: TGTGCCAGGGGAGATTACAGGGGTTCCTATGGCTACACCTTC.

The chain combines TRBV7-2 with TRBJ1-5, with D maybe TRBD1 (5 bases). The CDR3 totals 15 residues. The germline gives CDR1 SGHTA, CDR2 FQGNSA. V shed 1 base and J shed 2 bases, with 9 bases lying between them. Here the CDR3 DNA reads TGTGCCAGCAGCTTAGGGACATGGGGCAATCAGCCCCAGCATTTT. It encodes CASSLGTWGNQPQHF.

DNA of the CDR3: TGTGCCAGCAGCTCCTCGACAGGGAACTATGGCTACACCTTC. This gives the protein CASSSSTGNYGYTF. The chain has TRBV7-8 and TRBJ1-2, with 7 bases lining up with TRBD1. CDR1 is SGHVS, CDR2 FQNEAQ, per germline. The V gene end was trimmed by 4 bases and the J gene end by 2 bases; junction bases not matched to a gene: 4. The CDR3 length is 14 residues.

V is TRBV9 and J is TRBJ2-3, with a possible D match to TRBD2 (7 bases). CDR1 SGDLS and CDR2 YYNGEE come from the germline V gene. The CDR3 has 17 residues. Trimming removed 0 bases from V and 2 bases from J, with 16 bases in between. The CDR3 DNA is TGTGCCAGCAGCGTAGAGGGAGGGGGGCCTCTCACAGATACGCAGTATTTT. This encodes CASSVEGGGPLTDTQYF.

This clone was detected once. The chain carries TRBV18 and TRBJ2-4, with D unresolved. Per germline, CDR1 KGHSH and CDR2 LQKENI. V was clipped by 6 bases and J by 0 bases, with 9 bases between them. CDR3 length: 14 amino acids. CDR3: CASSQGAAKNIQYF. In nucleotides, the CDR3 is TGTGCCAGCTCTCAAGGAGCAGCCAAAAACATTCAGTACTTC.

This chain uses TRBV18 with TRBJ1-6; a weak D match, TRBD1 (5 bases). The CDR3 sequence is 15 residues long. V shed 6 bases and J shed 10 bases, with 19 bases lying between them. CDR1 and CDR2 from the germline V gene are KGHSH and LQKENI. CDR3 sequence: CASSPPGRSESPLHF. DNA of the CDR3: TGTGCCAGCTCTCCCCCAGGGCGCAGCGAATCACCCCTCCACTTT.

This clone was picked up one time. The V and J genes are TRBV5-6 and TRBJ2-7; D is perhaps TRBD1 (6 bases). This CDR3 region has 13 residues. V was pared by 4 bases and J by 3 bases, with 11 bases between. Looked up from germline, CDR1 is SGHDT and CDR2 is YYEEEE. DNA of the CDR3: TGTGCCAGCAGCCGGGACACCCGCTACGAGCAGTACTTC. Encoded protein: CASSRDTRYEQYF. Supplemented by reference TRBV5-6 and TRBJ2-7, the full variable domain reads DAGVTQSPTHLIKTRGQQVTLRCSPKSGHDTVSWYQQALGQGPQFIFQYYEEEERQRGNFPDRFSGHQFPNYSSELNVNALLLGDSALYLCASSRDTRYEQYFGPGTRLTVT.